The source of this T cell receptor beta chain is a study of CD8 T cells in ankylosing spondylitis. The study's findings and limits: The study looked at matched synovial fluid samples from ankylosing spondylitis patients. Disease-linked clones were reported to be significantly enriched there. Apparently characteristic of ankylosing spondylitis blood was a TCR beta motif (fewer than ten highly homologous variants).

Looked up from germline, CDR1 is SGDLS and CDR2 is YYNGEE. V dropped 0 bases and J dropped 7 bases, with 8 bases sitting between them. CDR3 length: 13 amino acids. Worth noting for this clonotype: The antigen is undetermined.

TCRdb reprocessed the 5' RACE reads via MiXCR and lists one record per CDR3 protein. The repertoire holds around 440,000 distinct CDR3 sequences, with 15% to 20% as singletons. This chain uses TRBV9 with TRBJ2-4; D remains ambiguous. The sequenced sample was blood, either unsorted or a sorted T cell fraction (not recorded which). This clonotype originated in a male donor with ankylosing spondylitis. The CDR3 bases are TGTGCCAGCAGCGTAGGGGTCGAGAACATTCAGTACTTC. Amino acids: CASSVGVENIQYF.